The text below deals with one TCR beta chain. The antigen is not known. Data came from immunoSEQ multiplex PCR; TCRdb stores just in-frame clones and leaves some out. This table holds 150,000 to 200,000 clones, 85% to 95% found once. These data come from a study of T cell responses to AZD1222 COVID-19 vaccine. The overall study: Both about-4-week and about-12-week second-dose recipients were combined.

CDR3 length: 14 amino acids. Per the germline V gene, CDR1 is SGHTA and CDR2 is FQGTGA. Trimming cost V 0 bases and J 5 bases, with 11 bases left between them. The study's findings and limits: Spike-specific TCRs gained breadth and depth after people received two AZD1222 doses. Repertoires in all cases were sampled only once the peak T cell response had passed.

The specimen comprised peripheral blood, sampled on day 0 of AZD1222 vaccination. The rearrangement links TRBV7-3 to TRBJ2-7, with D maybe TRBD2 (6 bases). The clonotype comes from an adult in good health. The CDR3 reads CASSLTGSSNEQYF. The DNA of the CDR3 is TGTGCCAGCAGCTTAACCGGGAGCTCGAACGAGCAGTACTTC.